Presented here are 2 T cell receptor beta chains from one specimen sequenced in a study of blood T cell repertoires in COVID-19. Data came from immunoSEQ multiplex PCR; TCRdb stores just in-frame clones and leaves some out. The profile covers 150,000 to 180,000 clones, with about 90% appearing a single time and about 0.57% taken by the ten largest. The sequencing input was peripheral blood. These receptors all stem from a man aged 45 to 65 with acute or convalescent COVID-19.

This clone was counted a few times. J is TRBJ2-7 and V is TRBV3-1 (or the pseudogene TRBV3-2); 8 nucleotides agree with TRBD1. CDR3 length equals 14 residues. V lost 3 bases, J lost 3 bases, and 4 bases stayed unmatched. Germline CDR1 is LGHDT and CDR2 is YNNKEL (reference sequence). The CDR3 bases are TGTGCCAGCAGCCAGGGTGGACAGGGCTACGAGCAGTACTTC. Amino acid sequence: CASSQGGQGYEQYF.

The chain recombines TRBV6-5 with TRBJ2-7; 8 bases align to TRBD1. The CDR3 is 16 residues long. CDR1 is MNHEY, CDR2 SVGAGI, per germline. The V gene end was trimmed by 2 bases and the J gene end by 4 bases; junction bases not matched to a gene: 10. The CDR3 DNA reads TGTGCCAGCAGTTACGCCTACAGGGGGAGGTTGTACGAGCAGTACTTC. It yields the protein CASSYAYRGRLYEQYF.